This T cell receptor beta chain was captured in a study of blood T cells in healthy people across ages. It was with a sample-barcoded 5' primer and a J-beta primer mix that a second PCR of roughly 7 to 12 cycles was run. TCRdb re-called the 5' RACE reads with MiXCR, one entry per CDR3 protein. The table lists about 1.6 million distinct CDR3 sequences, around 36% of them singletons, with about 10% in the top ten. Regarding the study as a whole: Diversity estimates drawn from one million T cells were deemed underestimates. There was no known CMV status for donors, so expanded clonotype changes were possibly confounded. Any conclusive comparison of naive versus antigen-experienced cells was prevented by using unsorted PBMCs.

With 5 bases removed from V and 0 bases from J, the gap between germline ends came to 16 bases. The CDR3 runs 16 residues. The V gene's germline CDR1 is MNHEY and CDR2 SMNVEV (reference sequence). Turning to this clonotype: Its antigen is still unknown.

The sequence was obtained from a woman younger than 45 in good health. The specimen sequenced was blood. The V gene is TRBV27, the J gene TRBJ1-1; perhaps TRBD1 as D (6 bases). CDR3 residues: CASSPGQSRMNTEAFF. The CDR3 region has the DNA TGTGCCAGCAGTCCCGGACAGAGCAGAATGAACACTGAAGCTTTCTTT.